This T cell receptor beta chain was sequenced during a study of cytomegalovirus exposure and HLA in healthy donors. Study overall: Within the Caucasian-associated ancestry cluster were approximately 77% of the roughly 400 genotyped donors. Whole-study results and caveats: The majority of CMV-associated TCR beta chains were reported as apparently HLA-restricted in a later analysis.

The ends were cut back, 8 bases at V and 6 bases at J, with 13 bases in the middle. CDR1 and CDR2 (germline): MNHEY, SVGAGI. The CDR3 is made up of 12 amino acids. 60 Vbeta and 13 Jbeta primers were used in PCR. Assay: immunoSEQ multiplex PCR; the TCRdb copy retains only in-frame clones and omits some. The sample gives over 55,000 clones, 85% to 90% of which show up once; 9% to 13% is in the top ten. Donors consisted of healthy bone marrow donors. This clone was seen more than once but under ten times. The antigen is unknown. The receptor was derived from a woman in her 30s in good health and CMV-seropositive. Sequenced: PBMCs. The chain combines TRBV6-5 with TRBJ1-2, with D perhaps matching TRBD1 (5 bases). DNA for the CDR3: TGTGCCAGCTATCGCGGGGGTAATGGCTACACCTTC. Its translation: CASYRGGNGYTF.